This T cell receptor (beta chain) was found in a study of T cell responses to AZD1222 COVID-19 vaccine (TCRdb year 2021). Background on the whole study: Because spike-specific TCR depth and breadth did not differ between the two schedules, AZD1222 recipients who got a second dose at roughly 4 weeks were pooled with those who got a second dose at roughly 12 weeks. Enrollment into the trials was organized by age into subgroups of 18-55, 56-69 and 70-plus years, and those subgroups contained 148, 28 and 57 TCR-sequenced participants, respectively. A total of 233 trial participants underwent TCR sequencing, of whom 207 received two doses of AZD1222 and about 26 received two doses of the MenACWY control vaccine. The investigation overall reported the following: The whole spike protein was spanned by vaccine-associated CD4 TCRs, and dominant responses were seen in regions 160-218 and 743-854. In the small 56-69-year group, the increase in depth fell short of significance, most likely because of low power. Participants were mostly white British and included more females than males, and it was suggested by the authors that clonal diversity may have been underestimated. Reportedly, almost half of the unique spike-specific TCRs recognized epitopes lying outside the regions that are mutated in the B.1.351 and B.1.1.7 variants. A significant rise in spike-specific TCR breadth and depth was observed after two AZD1222 doses relative to day 0 and relative to MenACWY recipients. Conclusions about previously exposed vaccinees were limited because only a handful of AZD1222 recipients were SARS-CoV-2 seropositive at baseline. Because no samples from the day 14 peak response were available, repertoires could be characterized only after the peak T cell response.

The CDR3 regions of human TCRbeta chains were analyzed by immunosequencing. Per the source publication's procedure: Repertoire TCRs were checked for matches against a reference library of SARS-CoV-2-specific TCRs that had been generated using the MIRA antigen-specificity platform. Breadth meant the fraction of unique TCRs that were SARS-CoV-2-associated, whereas depth meant the fraction of total T cells that were SARS-CoV-2-associated. Using the MIRA data, each spike-specific TCR was assigned both to the spike region to which the TCR was reactive and to a CD4 or CD8 class. Log10-transformed breadth and depth values were compared by one-way ANOVA with Sidak's multiple comparisons tests. TCRdb holds this immuneACCESS table with in-frame rearrangements only. Some clones are missing; in checked studies, unresolved V genes explain under half, and the rest has no known cause. V and J calls and clone size are given by that table; D and trimming were obtained from the DNA. The table for this sample lists 75,000 to 90,000 clones; approximately 82% of them were counted only once. Around 21% of the sample belongs to the ten largest clones.

The table lists this clone with many counts. The antigen this receptor binds is unknown. No per-base quality is available; no much larger clone lies one base away. According to the study, the label for this sample's time point signals: baseline before first vaccination. Samples from vaccinated people were obtained from the UK trials COV001 and COV002, which included a single-blind randomized controlled phase 2/3 trial of AZD1222 (ChAdOx1 nCoV-19) in healthy adults. For TCRbeta chain sequencing, PBMC samples were collected from trial participants at day 0 and at day 28 after the second dose. The germline V gene encodes CDR1 SGHNT and CDR2 YYREEE (reference sequence). V is clipped by 0 bases and J by 1 base, and the sequence between their germline boundaries is 14 bases long. From cysteine to phenylalanine, the CDR3 is 16 amino acids long. The retained sequence is limited to the CDR3, 48 bases, with the frame set at the first base.

The source is an adult in good health. Material: peripheral blood, obtained on day 0 of AZD1222 vaccination. The chain employs TRBV5-4 and TRBJ2-7, with TRBD2 perhaps the D gene, on 5 matching bases. The DNA sequence is as follows: TGTGCCAGCAGCTTGGGTTCGCGAGGAGGATCCTACGAGCAGTACTTC. This codes for CASSLGSRGGSYEQYF.